This T cell receptor (beta chain) is from a study of blood T cell repertoires in COVID-19. The authors' processing: Amplification of reference gene primers provided the estimated nucleated cell counts. The protocol was immunoSEQ multiplex PCR, while the TCRdb copy is restricted to in-frame clones and leaves out a portion. V, J and clone size were drawn from that table, and D and trimming were deduced from the DNA. The sample shows about 140,000 clones, about 86% of them seen only once. V shed 2 bases, J shed 11 bases, and the junction held 8 bases outside the gene matches. The CDR3 has 14 residues. The V gene's germline CDR1 is SGHKS and CDR2 YYEKEE (reference sequence).

The clonotype originates from a woman aged 60-70 years with active or convalescent COVID-19. Material: peripheral blood. The chain links TRBV5-5 to TRBJ1-5; 9 bases map to TRBD1. In DNA form, the CDR3 reads TGTGCCAGCAGCTTCTCACAGGGGGCGGGGGCCCAGCATTTT. It is translated as CASSFSQGAGAQHF.